This T cell receptor beta chain was recovered during a study of cytomegalovirus exposure and HLA in healthy donors. General study points: TCR beta chains numbering some 160 were designated cytomegalovirus-associated.

The CDR3 sequence is 11 residues long. Germline V gives CDR1 MNHEY, CDR2 SVGAGI. After removal of 6 bases from V and 13 bases from J, the junction contained 5 bases not matched to a gene. Of note for this clone: What it binds is unknown.

Vbeta (60) and Jbeta (13) primers were used in the PCR. Generated by immunoSEQ multiplex PCR, the TCRdb table keeps only in-frame clones and is missing some. The sample has some 150,000 clones, less than 85% seen once. Sequenced sample: PBMCs. V usage is TRBV6-5 and J usage is TRBJ2-7, with TRBD2 matching over 11 bases. The sequence came from a woman in her fifties or sixties in good health and CMV-seropositive. Written as DNA, the CDR3 is TGTGCCAGCAGATCTAGCGGGGGGACTTACTTC. It yields the protein CASRSSGGTYF.